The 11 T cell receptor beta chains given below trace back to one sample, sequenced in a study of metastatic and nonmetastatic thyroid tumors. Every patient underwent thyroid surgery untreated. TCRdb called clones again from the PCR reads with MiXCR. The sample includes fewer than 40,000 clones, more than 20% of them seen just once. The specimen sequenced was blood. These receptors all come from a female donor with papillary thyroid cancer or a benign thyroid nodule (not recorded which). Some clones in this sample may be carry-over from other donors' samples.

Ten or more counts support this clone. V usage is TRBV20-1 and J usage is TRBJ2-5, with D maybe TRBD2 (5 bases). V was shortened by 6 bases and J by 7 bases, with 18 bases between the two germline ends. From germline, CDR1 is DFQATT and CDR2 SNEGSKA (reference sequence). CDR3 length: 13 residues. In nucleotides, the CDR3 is TGCAGTGCCGAGGGTACTACCGAGGGGACCCAGTACTTC. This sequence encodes CSAEGTTEGTQYF.

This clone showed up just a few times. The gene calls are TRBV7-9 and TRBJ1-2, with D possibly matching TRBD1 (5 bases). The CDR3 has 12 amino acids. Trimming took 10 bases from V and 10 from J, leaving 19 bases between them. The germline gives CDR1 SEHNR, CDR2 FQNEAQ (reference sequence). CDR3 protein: CATLAGTLDYTF. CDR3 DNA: TGTGCCACCCTAGCAGGGACCTTAGACTACACCTTC.

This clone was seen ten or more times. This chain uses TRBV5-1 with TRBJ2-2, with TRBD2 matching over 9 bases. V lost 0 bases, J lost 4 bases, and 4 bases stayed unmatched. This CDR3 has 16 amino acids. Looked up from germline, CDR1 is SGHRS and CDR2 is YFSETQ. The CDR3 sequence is CASSLGLAVGTGELFF. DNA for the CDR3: TGCGCCAGCAGCTTGGGACTAGCGGTAGGCACCGGGGAGCTGTTTTTT.

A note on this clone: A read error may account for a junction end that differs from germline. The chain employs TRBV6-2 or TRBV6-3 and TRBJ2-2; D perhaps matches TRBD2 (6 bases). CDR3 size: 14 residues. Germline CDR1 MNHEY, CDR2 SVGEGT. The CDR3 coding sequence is TGTGCGAGCAGTTACCCGTTCGACTCCGGGGAGGTGTTTTTT. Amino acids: CASSYPFDSGEVFF.

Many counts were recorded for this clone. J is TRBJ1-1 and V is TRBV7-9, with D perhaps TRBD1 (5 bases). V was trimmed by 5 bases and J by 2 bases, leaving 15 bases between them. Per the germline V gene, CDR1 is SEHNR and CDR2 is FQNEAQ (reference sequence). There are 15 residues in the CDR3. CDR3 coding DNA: TGTGCCAGCAGCCCCCCGGGGCAGCTAAACACTGAAGCTTTCTTT. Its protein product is CASSPPGQLNTEAFF.

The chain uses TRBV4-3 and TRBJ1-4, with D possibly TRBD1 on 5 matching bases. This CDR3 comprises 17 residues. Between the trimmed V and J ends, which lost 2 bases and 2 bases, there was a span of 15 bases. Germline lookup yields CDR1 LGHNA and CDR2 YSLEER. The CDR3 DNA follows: TGCGCCAGCAGCCAATCCGGGACTTGGGTCACTAATGAAAAACTGTTTTTT. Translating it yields CASSQSGTWVTNEKLFF.

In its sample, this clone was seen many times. The chain's CDR3 is CAISDRDNQPQHF. As DNA, the CDR3 is TGTGCCATCAGCGACAGGGACAATCAGCCCCAGCATTTT. The chain recombines TRBV10-3 with TRBJ1-5; TRBD1 aligns across 7 bases. CDR1 and CDR2 from the germline V gene are ENHRY and SYGVKD. The CDR3 is 13 residues long. V lost 6 bases and J lost 3; bases outside the gene matches: 2.

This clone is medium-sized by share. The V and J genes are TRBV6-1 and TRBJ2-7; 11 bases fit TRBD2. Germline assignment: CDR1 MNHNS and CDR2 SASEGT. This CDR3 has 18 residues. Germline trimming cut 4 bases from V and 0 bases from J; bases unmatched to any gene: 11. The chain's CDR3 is CASSVGLAVLPISYEQYF. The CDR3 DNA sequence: TGTGCCAGCAGTGTGGGACTAGCGGTCCTACCAATCTCCTACGAGCAGTACTTC.

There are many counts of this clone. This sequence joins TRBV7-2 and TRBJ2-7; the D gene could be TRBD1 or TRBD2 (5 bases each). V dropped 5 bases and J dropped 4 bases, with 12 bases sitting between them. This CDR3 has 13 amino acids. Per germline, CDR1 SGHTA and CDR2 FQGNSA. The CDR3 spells CASSHTRGYEQYF. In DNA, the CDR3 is TGTGCCAGCAGCCACACTAGGGGTTACGAGCAGTACTTC.

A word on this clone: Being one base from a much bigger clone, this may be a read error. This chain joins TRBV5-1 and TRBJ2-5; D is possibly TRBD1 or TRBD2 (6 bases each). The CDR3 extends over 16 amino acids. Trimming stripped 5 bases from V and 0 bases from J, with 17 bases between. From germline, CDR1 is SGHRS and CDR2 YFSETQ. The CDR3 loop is CASSDPRGVDQETQYF. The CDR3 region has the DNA TGCGCCAGCAGTGATCCTAGGGGGGTGGACCAAGAGACCCAGTACTTC. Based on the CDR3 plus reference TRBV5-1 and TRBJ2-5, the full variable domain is KAGVTQTPRYLIKTRGQQVTLSCSPISGHRSVSWYQQTPGQGLQFLFEYFSETQRNKGNFPGRFSGRQFSNSRSEMNVSTLELGDSALYLCASSDPRGVDQETQYFGPGTRLLVL.

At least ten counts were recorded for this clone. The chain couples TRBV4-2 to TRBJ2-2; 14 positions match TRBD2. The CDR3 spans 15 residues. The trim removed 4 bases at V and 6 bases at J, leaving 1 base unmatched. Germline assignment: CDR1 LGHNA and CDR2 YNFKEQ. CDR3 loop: CASSRLAGGPGELFF. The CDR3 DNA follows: TGTGCCAGCAGCCGACTAGCGGGAGGGCCCGGGGAGCTGTTTTTT.